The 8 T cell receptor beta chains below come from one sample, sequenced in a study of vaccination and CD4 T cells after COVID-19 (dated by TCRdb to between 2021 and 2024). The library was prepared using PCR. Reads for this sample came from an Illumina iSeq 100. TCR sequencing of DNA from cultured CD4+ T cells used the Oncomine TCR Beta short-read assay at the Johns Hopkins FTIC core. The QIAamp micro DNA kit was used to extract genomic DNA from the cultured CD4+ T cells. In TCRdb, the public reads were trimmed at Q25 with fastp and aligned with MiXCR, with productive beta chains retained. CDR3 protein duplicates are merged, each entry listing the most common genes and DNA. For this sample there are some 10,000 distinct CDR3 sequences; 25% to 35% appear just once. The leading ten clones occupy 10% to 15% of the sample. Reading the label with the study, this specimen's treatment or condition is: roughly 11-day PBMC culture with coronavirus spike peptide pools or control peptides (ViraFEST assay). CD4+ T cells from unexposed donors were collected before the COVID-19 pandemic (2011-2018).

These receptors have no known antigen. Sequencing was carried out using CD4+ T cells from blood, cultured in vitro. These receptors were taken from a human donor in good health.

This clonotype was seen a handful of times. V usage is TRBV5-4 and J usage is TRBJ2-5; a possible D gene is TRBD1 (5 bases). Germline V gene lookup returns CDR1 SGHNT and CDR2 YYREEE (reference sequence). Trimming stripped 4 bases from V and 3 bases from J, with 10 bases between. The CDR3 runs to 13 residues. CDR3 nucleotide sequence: TGTGCCAGCAGCCGAGACAGAGAAGAGACCCAGTACTTC. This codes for CASSRDREETQYF.

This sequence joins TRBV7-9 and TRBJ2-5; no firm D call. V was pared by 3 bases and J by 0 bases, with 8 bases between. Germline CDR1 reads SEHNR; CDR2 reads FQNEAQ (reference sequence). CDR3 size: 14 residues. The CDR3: CASSFFEYQETQYF. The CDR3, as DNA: TGTGCCAGCAGCTTTTTCGAGTACCAAGAGACCCAGTACTTC.

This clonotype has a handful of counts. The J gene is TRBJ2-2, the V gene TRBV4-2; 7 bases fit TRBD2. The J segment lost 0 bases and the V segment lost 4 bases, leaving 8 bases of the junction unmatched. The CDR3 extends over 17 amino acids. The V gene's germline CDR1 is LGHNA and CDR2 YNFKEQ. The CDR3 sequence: CASSLSSSGANTGELFF. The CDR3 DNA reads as TGTGCCAGCAGCCTCTCATCTAGCGGCGCGAACACCGGGGAGCTGTTTTTT.

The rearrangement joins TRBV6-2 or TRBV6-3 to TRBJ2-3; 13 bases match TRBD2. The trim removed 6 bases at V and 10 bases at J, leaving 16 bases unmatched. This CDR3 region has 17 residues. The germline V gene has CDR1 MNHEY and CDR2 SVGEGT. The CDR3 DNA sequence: TGTGCCAGCAGACGGACAGGGAGGACTAGCGGGAGTCCTGCGCAGTATTTT. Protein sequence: CASRRTGRTSGSPAQYF.

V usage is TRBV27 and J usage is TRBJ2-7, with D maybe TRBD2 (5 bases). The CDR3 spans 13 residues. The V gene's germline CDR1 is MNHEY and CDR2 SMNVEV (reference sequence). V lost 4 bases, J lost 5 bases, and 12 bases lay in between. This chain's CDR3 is CASSYRPGNEQYF. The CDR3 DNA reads TGTGCCAGCAGTTATAGGCCGGGGAACGAGCAGTACTTC.

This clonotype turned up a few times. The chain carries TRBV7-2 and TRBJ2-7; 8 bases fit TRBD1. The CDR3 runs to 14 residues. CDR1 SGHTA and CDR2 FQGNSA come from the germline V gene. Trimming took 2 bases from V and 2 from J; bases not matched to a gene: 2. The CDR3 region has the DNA TGTGCCAGCAGCTTATCGGGACAGGCCTACGAGCAGTACTTC. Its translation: CASSLSGQAYEQYF.

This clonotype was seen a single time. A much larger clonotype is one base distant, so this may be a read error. The CDR3 DNA reads as TGTGCCAGCAGCTTGACGTTTACAGGGGTTGCCTCACCCCTCCACTTT. It specifies CASSLTFTGVASPLHF. The V call is TRBV7-3, the J call TRBJ1-6; TRBD1 agrees at 7 bases. Germline assignment: CDR1 SGHTA and CDR2 FQGTGA. V was pared by 3 bases and J by 10 bases, with 12 bases of the junction left unmatched. The CDR3 is 16 residues long.

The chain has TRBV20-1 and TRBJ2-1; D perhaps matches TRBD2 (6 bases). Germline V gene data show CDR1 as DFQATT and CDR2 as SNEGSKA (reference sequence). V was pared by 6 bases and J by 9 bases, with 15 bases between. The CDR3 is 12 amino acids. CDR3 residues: CSARTMSGEQFF. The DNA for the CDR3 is TGCAGTGCCCGGACTATGAGTGGTGAGCAGTTCTTC.